This T cell receptor beta chain comes out of a study of T cell changes during pregnancy in multiple sclerosis. CDR3 length: 12 amino acids. V lost 3 bases to trimming and J lost 4 bases, with 5 bases between them. The germline V gene has CDR1 SGDLS and CDR2 YYNGEE. Assay: immunoSEQ multiplex PCR; the TCRdb copy retains only in-frame clones and omits some. The data hold 45,000 or so clones, with less than 95% observed a single time. Sequenced here: CD8+ T cells from peripheral blood mononuclear cells, sampled in the second trimester of pregnancy. The receptor was derived from a female donor with multiple sclerosis, enrolled in a pregnancy study. This rearrangement joins TRBV9 to TRBJ2-1; no definite D call. This chain's CDR3 is CASSAAYNEQFF. CDR3 bases: TGTGCCAGCAGCGCCGCGTACAATGAGCAGTTCTTC.